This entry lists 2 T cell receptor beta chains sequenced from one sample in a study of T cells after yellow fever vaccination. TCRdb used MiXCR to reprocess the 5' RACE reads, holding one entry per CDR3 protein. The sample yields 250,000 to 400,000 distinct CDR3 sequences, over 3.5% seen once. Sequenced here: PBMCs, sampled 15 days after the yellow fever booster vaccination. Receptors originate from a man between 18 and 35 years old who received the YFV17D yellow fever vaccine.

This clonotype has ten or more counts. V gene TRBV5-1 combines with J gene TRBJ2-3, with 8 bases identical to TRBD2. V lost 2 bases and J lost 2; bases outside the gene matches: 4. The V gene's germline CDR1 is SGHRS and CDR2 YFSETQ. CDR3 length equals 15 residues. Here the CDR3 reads CASSFSGGITDTQYF. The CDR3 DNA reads TGCGCCAGCAGCTTCAGCGGGGGAATCACAGATACGCAGTATTTT.

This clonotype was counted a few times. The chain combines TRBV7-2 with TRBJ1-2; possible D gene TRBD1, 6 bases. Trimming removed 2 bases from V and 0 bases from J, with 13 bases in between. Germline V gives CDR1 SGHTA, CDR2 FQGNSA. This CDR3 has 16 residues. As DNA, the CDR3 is TGTGCCAGCAGCTTACGTGGGGGGCTGTCTAACTATGGCTACACCTTC. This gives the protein CASSLRGGLSNYGYTF.